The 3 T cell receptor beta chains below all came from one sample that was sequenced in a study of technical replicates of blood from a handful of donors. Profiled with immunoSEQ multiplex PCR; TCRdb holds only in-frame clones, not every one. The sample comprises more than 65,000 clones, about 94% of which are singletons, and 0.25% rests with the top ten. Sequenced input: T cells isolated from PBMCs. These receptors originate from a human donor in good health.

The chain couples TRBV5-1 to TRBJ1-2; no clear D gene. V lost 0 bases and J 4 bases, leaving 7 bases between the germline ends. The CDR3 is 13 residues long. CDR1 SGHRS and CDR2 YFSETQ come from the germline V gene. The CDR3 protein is CASSLAGGYGYTF. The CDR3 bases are TGCGCCAGCAGCTTGGCCGGTGGCTATGGCTACACCTTC.

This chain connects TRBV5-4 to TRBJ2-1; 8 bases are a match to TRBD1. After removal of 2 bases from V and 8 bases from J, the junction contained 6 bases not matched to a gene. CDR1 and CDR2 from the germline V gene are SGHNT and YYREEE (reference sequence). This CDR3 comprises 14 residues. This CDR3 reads CASSFPDRGDEQFF. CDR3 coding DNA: TGTGCCAGCAGCTTCCCTGACAGGGGCGATGAGCAGTTCTTC.

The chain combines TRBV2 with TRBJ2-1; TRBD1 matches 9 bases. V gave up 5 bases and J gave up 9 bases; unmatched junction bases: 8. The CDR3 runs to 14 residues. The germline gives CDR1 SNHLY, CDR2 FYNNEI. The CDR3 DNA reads TGTGCCAGCAGTCCCAACAGGGGGCGAAGTGAGCAGTTCTTC. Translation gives CASSPNRGRSEQFF.